A selection of T cell receptor beta chains follows, all from one sample in a study of T cell responses to AZD1222 COVID-19 vaccine. Sequenced by immunoSEQ multiplex PCR; TCRdb stores in-frame clones only, minus some. The data contain under 200,000 clones, roughly 90% of them singletons. Sequencing used peripheral blood, obtained 28 days after the second AZD1222 dose. The receptors were gathered from an adult who received the AZD1222 COVID-19 vaccine. Both conserved end residues are part of each CDR3. D genes are given only for firm matches. Only some rows state a clone size, as once, few, many or a class for expanded clones.

D gene: -
CDR3 length: 13
V gene: TRBV18
J gene: TRBJ1-1
clone size: once
CDR3 protein: CASKASGDTEAFF
CDR3 DNA: TGTGCCAGCAAAGCTTCGGGGGACACTGAAGCTTTCTTT

D gene: -
CDR3 length: 15
V gene: TRBV7-2
J gene: TRBJ2-3
clone size: -
CDR3 protein: CASSRAGSFTDTQYF
CDR3 DNA: TGTGCCAGCAGCCGTGCTGGCTCCTTCACGGATACGCAGTATTTT

D gene: TRBD2
CDR3 length: 14
V gene: TRBV2
J gene: TRBJ2-3
clone size: -
CDR3 protein: CASRLAGASDTQYF
CDR3 DNA: TGTGCCAGCAGGCTAGCGGGGGCATCAGATACGCAGTATTTT

D gene: -
CDR3 length: 16
V gene: TRBV10-2
J gene: TRBJ1-2
clone size: -
CDR3 protein: CASSVGAEPSNYGYTF
CDR3 DNA: TGCGCCAGCAGTGTGGGGGCAGAACCATCTAACTATGGCTACACCTTC

D gene: -
CDR3 length: 13
V gene: TRBV2
J gene: TRBJ1-2
clone size: -
CDR3 protein: CASSESGPSFYTF
CDR3 DNA: TGTGCCAGCAGTGAATCGGGGCCAAGTTTCTACACCTTC

D gene: -
CDR3 length: 13
V gene: TRBV6-6
J gene: TRBJ1-5
clone size: -
CDR3 protein: CATAGQFNQPQHF
CDR3 DNA: TGTGCCACCGCTGGACAGTTCAATCAGCCCCAGCATTTT

D gene: -
CDR3 length: 16
V gene: TRBV5-1
J gene: TRBJ1-1
clone size: -
CDR3 protein: CASGSGPGVGMAEAFF
CDR3 DNA: TGCGCCAGCGGCTCGGGACCTGGGGTCGGTATGGCTGAAGCTTTCTTT

D gene: -
CDR3 length: 14
V gene: TRBV7-9
J gene: TRBJ2-3
clone size: -
CDR3 protein: CASSSTGGKDTQYF
CDR3 DNA: TGTGCCAGCAGCTCGACTGGAGGTAAAGATACGCAGTATTTT

D gene: -
CDR3 length: 16
V gene: TRBV6-6
J gene: TRBJ1-6
clone size: once
CDR3 protein: CASSYHPKIGDSPLHF
CDR3 DNA: TGTGCCAGCAGTTACCACCCCAAGATAGGGGATTCACCCCTCCACTTT

D gene: -
CDR3 length: 19
V gene: TRBV5-6
J gene: TRBJ1-6
clone size: -
CDR3 protein: CASSLGGAGAPSYNSPLHF
CDR3 DNA: TGTGCCAGCAGCTTGGGGGGGGCAGGGGCCCCCTCCTATAATTCACCCCTCCACTTT

D gene: -
CDR3 length: 15
V gene: TRBV5-4
J gene: TRBJ2-1
clone size: -
CDR3 protein: CASSLLPVFGNEQFF
CDR3 DNA: TGTGCCAGCAGCCTCCTACCGGTTTTCGGCAATGAGCAGTTCTTC

D gene: -
CDR3 length: 13
V gene: TRBV4-2
J gene: TRBJ1-5
clone size: -
CDR3 protein: CASSQEGFQPQHF
CDR3 DNA: TGTGCCAGCAGCCAAGAGGGGTTCCAGCCCCAGCATTTT

D gene: TRBD1
CDR3 length: 17
V gene: TRBV3-1/TRBV3-2
J gene: TRBJ1-1
clone size: -
CDR3 protein: CASSQVFGTGRWTEAFF
CDR3 DNA: TGTGCCAGCAGCCAAGTTTTTGGGACAGGAAGGTGGACTGAAGCTTTCTTT

D gene: -
CDR3 length: 13
V gene: TRBV29-1
J gene: TRBJ1-5
clone size: few
CDR3 protein: CSASKDGNQPQHF
CDR3 DNA: TGCAGCGCTTCCAAGGACGGAAATCAGCCCCAGCATTTT

D gene: TRBD2
CDR3 length: 17
V gene: TRBV5-6
J gene: TRBJ2-7
clone size: many
CDR3 protein: CASSLGVAGGPNYEQYF
CDR3 DNA: TGTGCCAGCAGCTTGGGCGTAGCGGGGGGGCCAAACTACGAGCAGTACTTC

D gene: TRBD1
CDR3 length: 14
V gene: TRBV2
J gene: TRBJ1-2
clone size: -
CDR3 protein: CASSEAGQIYGYTF
CDR3 DNA: TGTGCCAGCAGTGAAGCGGGACAGATCTATGGCTACACCTTC

D gene: TRBD2
CDR3 length: 17
V gene: TRBV3-1/TRBV3-2
J gene: TRBJ2-3
clone size: -
CDR3 protein: CASSQGGGGGRTDTQYF
CDR3 DNA: TGTGCCAGCAGCCAAGGGGGCGGCGGGGGGCGCACAGATACGCAGTATTTT

D gene: -
CDR3 length: 12
V gene: TRBV27
J gene: TRBJ1-1
clone size: -
CDR3 protein: CASSRTNTEAFF
CDR3 DNA: TGTGCCAGCAGCCGGACGAACACTGAAGCTTTCTTT

D gene: -
CDR3 length: 14
V gene: TRBV15
J gene: TRBJ2-3
clone size: -
CDR3 protein: CATTSLQGTDTQYF
CDR3 DNA: TGTGCCACCACCTCCTTACAGGGAACAGATACGCAGTATTTT

D gene: TRBD1
CDR3 length: 14
V gene: TRBV6-5
J gene: TRBJ1-1
clone size: -
CDR3 protein: CASQYTGGFAEAFF
CDR3 DNA: TGTGCCAGCCAATACACAGGGGGCTTCGCTGAAGCTTTCTTT

D gene: -
CDR3 length: 14
V gene: TRBV10-2
J gene: TRBJ1-3
clone size: -
CDR3 protein: CASSAIGGGNTIYF
CDR3 DNA: TGCGCCAGCAGTGCCATCGGGGGAGGAAACACCATATATTTT

D gene: -
CDR3 length: 13
V gene: TRBV19
J gene: TRBJ2-1
clone size: -
CDR3 protein: CATSHGGYNEQFF
CDR3 DNA: TGTGCCACATCCCACGGGGGCTACAATGAGCAGTTCTTC

D gene: TRBD1
CDR3 length: 18
V gene: TRBV10-3
J gene: TRBJ2-2
clone size: -
CDR3 protein: CAISARTGGPTNTGELFF
CDR3 DNA: TGTGCCATCAGTGCTAGGACAGGGGGCCCGACGAACACCGGGGAGCTGTTTTTT

D gene: TRBD1
CDR3 length: 15
V gene: TRBV30
J gene: TRBJ1-2
clone size: once
CDR3 protein: CAWSLGTGGNYGYTF
CDR3 DNA: TGTGCCTGGAGTTTGGGCACAGGGGGAAACTATGGCTACACCTTC

D gene: -
CDR3 length: 15
V gene: TRBV7-7
J gene: TRBJ2-2
clone size: -
CDR3 protein: CASSLDGQGGGELFF
CDR3 DNA: TGTGCCAGCAGCTTAGATGGGCAGGGTGGCGGGGAGCTGTTTTTT

D gene: TRBD1
CDR3 length: 20
V gene: TRBV7-6
J gene: TRBJ1-3
clone size: -
CDR3 protein: CASSLALAGTGFFSGNTIYF
CDR3 DNA: TGTGCCAGCAGCTTAGCCCTCGCGGGGACAGGGTTTTTCTCTGGAAACACCATATATTTT

D gene: -
CDR3 length: 16
V gene: TRBV7-6
J gene: TRBJ1-1
clone size: -
CDR3 protein: CASSSAGGWTDTEAFF
CDR3 DNA: TGTGCCAGCAGCTCGGCCGGGGGATGGACTGACACTGAAGCTTTCTTT

D gene: -
CDR3 length: 15
V gene: TRBV7-9
J gene: TRBJ2-1
clone size: -
CDR3 protein: CASSLYSGEYNEQFF
CDR3 DNA: TGTGCCAGCAGCTTATATTCAGGGGAGTACAATGAGCAGTTCTTC

D gene: TRBD2
CDR3 length: 15
V gene: TRBV4-2
J gene: TRBJ2-1
clone size: -
CDR3 protein: CASSQTGGRSNEQFF
CDR3 DNA: TGTGCCAGCAGCCAAACGGGGGGGCGGAGCAATGAGCAGTTCTTC

D gene: -
CDR3 length: 15
V gene: TRBV25-1
J gene: TRBJ1-5
clone size: -
CDR3 protein: CASSDMGSYNQPQHF
CDR3 DNA: TGTGCCAGCAGTGATATGGGGTCCTACAATCAGCCCCAGCATTTT

D gene: -
CDR3 length: 13
V gene: TRBV5-1
J gene: TRBJ2-7
clone size: -
CDR3 protein: CASSLGEHYEQYF
CDR3 DNA: TGCGCCAGCAGCTTGGGGGAACACTACGAGCAGTACTTC

D gene: -
CDR3 length: 16
V gene: TRBV20-1
J gene: TRBJ2-5
clone size: -
CDR3 protein: CSASDQVLGVQETQYF
CDR3 DNA: TGCAGTGCTAGTGACCAGGTTTTGGGGGTTCAAGAGACCCAGTACTTC

D gene: -
CDR3 length: 13
V gene: TRBV11-3
J gene: TRBJ2-5
clone size: -
CDR3 protein: CASSSGGQETQYF
CDR3 DNA: TGTGCCAGCAGCTCAGGGGGGCAAGAGACCCAGTACTTC

D gene: TRBD1
CDR3 length: 15
V gene: TRBV12-5
J gene: TRBJ2-1
clone size: -
CDR3 protein: CASRLGAGGLNEQFF
CDR3 DNA: TGTGCTAGTCGACTGGGGGCAGGGGGCCTCAATGAGCAGTTCTTC

D gene: TRBD1
CDR3 length: 15
V gene: TRBV6-6
J gene: TRBJ1-5
clone size: -
CDR3 protein: CASSRDSGTRQPQHF
CDR3 DNA: TGTGCCAGCAGTAGGGACAGTGGGACCCGTCAGCCCCAGCATTTT

D gene: -
CDR3 length: 14
V gene: TRBV6-4
J gene: TRBJ1-2
clone size: -
CDR3 protein: CASSEWAENYGYTF
CDR3 DNA: TGTGCCAGCAGTGAATGGGCAGAGAACTATGGCTACACCTTC

D gene: -
CDR3 length: 15
V gene: TRBV18
J gene: TRBJ1-4
clone size: -
CDR3 protein: CASSPSQATNEKLFF
CDR3 DNA: TGTGCCAGCTCACCTTCACAGGCAACTAATGAAAAACTGTTTTTT

D gene: -
CDR3 length: 14
V gene: TRBV23-1
J gene: TRBJ1-1
clone size: -
CDR3 protein: CASSQTRGNTEAFF
CDR3 DNA: TGCGCCAGCAGTCAAACCAGGGGGAACACTGAAGCTTTCTTT

D gene: TRBD1
CDR3 length: 13
V gene: TRBV6-5
J gene: TRBJ1-2
clone size: -
CDR3 protein: CASSYEGAYGYTF
CDR3 DNA: TGTGCCAGCAGTTACGAGGGGGCCTATGGCTACACCTTC

D gene: -
CDR3 length: 16
V gene: TRBV6-5
J gene: TRBJ1-3
clone size: -
CDR3 protein: CASSYLRPENGNTIYF
CDR3 DNA: TGTGCCAGCAGTTACCTACGGCCCGAGAATGGAAACACCATATATTTT

D gene: -
CDR3 length: 13
V gene: TRBV13
J gene: TRBJ1-1
clone size: few
CDR3 protein: CASSNGGALEAFF
CDR3 DNA: TGTGCCAGCAGCAATGGGGGGGCGCTTGAAGCTTTCTTT

D gene: -
CDR3 length: 13
V gene: TRBV30
J gene: TRBJ2-7
clone size: -
CDR3 protein: CAWSVRNGNEQYF
CDR3 DNA: TGTGCCTGGAGTGTTAGGAACGGGAACGAGCAGTACTTC

D gene: -
CDR3 length: 13
V gene: TRBV3-1/TRBV3-2
J gene: TRBJ2-1
clone size: once
CDR3 protein: CASRLNSYNEQFF
CDR3 DNA: TGTGCCAGCAGGCTCAACTCCTACAATGAGCAGTTCTTC

D gene: -
CDR3 length: 14
V gene: TRBV7-9
J gene: TRBJ2-5
clone size: -
CDR3 protein: CASSSTGTQETQYF
CDR3 DNA: TGTGCCAGCAGCTCGACAGGGACTCAAGAGACCCAGTACTTC

D gene: -
CDR3 length: 11
V gene: TRBV6-5
J gene: TRBJ1-1
clone size: -
CDR3 protein: CATRQVIEAFF
CDR3 DNA: TGTGCCACTCGACAGGTCATCGAAGCTTTCTTT

D gene: -
CDR3 length: 13
V gene: TRBV9
J gene: TRBJ1-2
clone size: -
CDR3 protein: CASSVGEVGGYTF
CDR3 DNA: TGTGCCAGCAGCGTAGGTGAAGTAGGTGGCTACACCTTC

D gene: -
CDR3 length: 15
V gene: TRBV6-5
J gene: TRBJ2-2
clone size: -
CDR3 protein: CASSYGPTGTGELFF
CDR3 DNA: TGTGCCAGCAGTTATGGCCCCACCGGCACCGGGGAGCTGTTTTTT

D gene: -
CDR3 length: 15
V gene: TRBV5-5
J gene: TRBJ1-3
clone size: once
CDR3 protein: CASSPGGHSGNTIYF
CDR3 DNA: TGTGCCAGCAGCCCCGGGGGCCACTCTGGAAACACCATATATTTT

D gene: -
CDR3 length: 14
V gene: TRBV30
J gene: TRBJ1-6
clone size: -
CDR3 protein: CAWSGLTENSPLHF
CDR3 DNA: TGTGCCTGGAGTGGTTTGACAGAAAATTCACCCCTCCACTTT

D gene: TRBD1
CDR3 length: 14
V gene: TRBV5-1
J gene: TRBJ1-2
clone size: -
CDR3 protein: CASSSTGANYGYTF
CDR3 DNA: TGCGCCAGCAGCTCGACAGGGGCTAACTATGGCTACACCTTC

D gene: -
CDR3 length: 13
V gene: TRBV29-1
J gene: TRBJ1-2
clone size: -
CDR3 protein: CSVEDQGAYGYTF
CDR3 DNA: TGCAGCGTTGAAGATCAGGGAGCCTATGGCTACACCTTC

D gene: -
CDR3 length: 16
V gene: TRBV5-5
J gene: TRBJ2-7
clone size: once
CDR3 protein: CASSLDRYPTPGEQYF
CDR3 DNA: TGTGCCAGCAGCTTGGACCGATACCCCACTCCAGGGGAGCAGTACTTC

D gene: -
CDR3 length: 13
V gene: TRBV4-3
J gene: TRBJ2-1
clone size: -
CDR3 protein: CASSHGVNNEQFF
CDR3 DNA: TGCGCCAGCAGTCATGGGGTAAACAATGAGCAGTTCTTC

D gene: TRBD1
CDR3 length: 14
V gene: TRBV6-5
J gene: TRBJ2-7
clone size: -
CDR3 protein: CASSPLDRDYEQYF
CDR3 DNA: TGTGCCAGCAGCCCATTGGACAGGGACTACGAGCAGTACTTC

D gene: -
CDR3 length: 11
V gene: TRBV12-3/TRBV12-4
J gene: TRBJ2-1
clone size: -
CDR3 protein: CASSALAEQFF
CDR3 DNA: TGTGCCAGCAGTGCCTTAGCTGAGCAGTTCTTC